Sequencing of this T cell receptor (beta chain) was carried out in a study of shared clonotypes between healthy human individuals. Authors' analysis steps: ImmunoSEQ sequences covered only the junction and lacked quality scores; filtering therefore differed. Sequencing used immunoSEQ multiplex PCR; TCRdb keeps in-frame clones, though not all of them. V, J and clone size reflect that table, while D and trimming were determined from the DNA. The repertoire holds under 550,000 clones, around 96% seen once, with about 0.064% in the top ten. Study outcomes and limitations: Genetic and exposure-history diversity was limited by the few donors.

Germline CDR1 is SGDLS and CDR2 is YYNGEE. Trimming left V 0 bases short and J 3 bases short, with 9 bases between. CDR3 size: 14 residues. Note on this clone: Its antigen is not identified.

Sequencing was done on a sample of naive CD4+ T cells sorted from blood. This sample's subset: CD45RA+ positively selected. The receptor was derived from a woman in her thirties in good health. The chain carries TRBV9 and TRBJ1-1; D call uncertain. The CDR3 loop is CASSVVGGYTEAFF. The CDR3 DNA reads TGTGCCAGCAGCGTAGTAGGTGGGTACACTGAAGCTTTCTTT. The whole variable domain, remainder taken from reference TRBV9 and TRBJ1-1, is DSGVTQTPKHLITATGQRVTLRCSPRSGDLSVYWYQQSLDQGLQFLIQYYNGEERAKGNILERFSAQQFPDLHSELNLSSLELGDSALYFCASSVVGGYTEAFFGQGTRLTVV.